These T cell receptor beta chains were read from a single sample in a study of shared clonotypes between healthy human individuals. Sequenced by immunoSEQ multiplex PCR; TCRdb stores in-frame clones only, minus some. The top ten hold under 0.065% of the sample, which has approximately 530,000 clones, about 96% seen once. Sequencing was performed on naive CD4+ T cells sorted from blood. The source is a woman aged 25 to 45 in good health. CDR3s include the opening cysteine and the closing phenylalanine or tryptophan. A D gene is named only where the DNA matches it firmly. The size entry is marked missing in some rows and otherwise reads once, few, many or a size class.

>TRBJ2-7|TRBV5-5|.|.
CANSSGQYEQYF
TGTGCCAACAGCTCGGGGCAGTACGAGCAGTACTTC
>TRBJ2-7|TRBV5-1|.|.
CASRFGQSSYEQYF
TGCGCCAGCCGATTTGGACAGAGCTCCTACGAGCAGTACTTC
>TRBJ2-7|TRBV18|TRBD2|.
CASSQNPTSEGNEQYF
TGTGCCAGCTCCCAAAACCCTACTAGCGAGGGGAACGAGCAGTACTTC
>TRBJ2-3|TRBV9|TRBD1|once
CASSVASRGQGRDTQYF
TGTGCCAGCAGCGTAGCGAGTCGCGGACAGGGCCGAGATACGCAGTATTTT
>TRBJ2-7|TRBV28|TRBD2|.
CASSLRLAGLYEQYF
TGTGCCAGCAGTTTGAGACTAGCGGGGTTGTACGAGCAGTACTTC
>TRBJ2-5|TRBV28|.|.
CASSLTSPQETQYF
TGTGCCAGCAGTTTGACTAGTCCCCAAGAGACCCAGTACTTC
>TRBJ1-4|TRBV27|TRBD1|.
CASSPRQGSNEKLFF
TGTGCCAGCAGTCCACGACAGGGTTCTAATGAAAAACTGTTTTTT
>TRBJ2-1|TRBV19|.|.
CASTVEVSYNEQFF
TGTGCCAGTACGGTTGAAGTCTCCTACAATGAGCAGTTCTTC
>TRBJ2-5|TRBV19|.|.
CASSIGLAPQETQYF
TGTGCCAGTAGTATCGGTTTAGCCCCCCAAGAGACCCAGTACTTC
>TRBJ2-7|TRBV29-1|.|.
CSVVVPPPGEQYF
TGCAGCGTTGTAGTCCCTCCCCCAGGCGAGCAGTACTTC
>TRBJ2-3|TRBV18|.|.
CASSLGTRTDTDTQYF
TGTGCCAGCTCACTGGGTACGCGCACAGACACAGATACGCAGTATTTT
>TRBJ2-5|TRBV7-2|.|.
CASSSLETQYF
TGTGCCAGCAGCTCCCTTGAGACCCAGTACTTC
>TRBJ1-2|TRBV6-1|.|.
CASSGRDYGYTF
TGTGCCAGCAGTGGCAGGGACTATGGCTACACCTTC
>TRBJ2-3|TRBV5-6|TRBD2|.
CASSSGIEPGLATQYF
TGTGCCAGCAGCTCGGGAATTGAACCGGGACTAGCTACGCAGTATTTT
>TRBJ1-1|TRBV7-6|.|.
CASSLARTGENLNTEAFF
TGTGCCAGCAGCTTAGCAAGGACGGGCGAAAACTTGAACACTGAAGCTTTCTTT
>TRBJ1-4|TRBV7-9|.|.
CASSLAPGDEKLFF
TGTGCCAGCAGCTTAGCACCAGGTGACGAAAAACTGTTTTTT
>TRBJ1-6|TRBV7-8|TRBD1|.
CASSFRTGLNSPLHF
TGTGCCAGCAGCTTTCGGACAGGGCTTAATTCACCCCTCCACTTT
>TRBJ2-3|TRBV10-3|TRBD2|.
CAISRGLAGVGDTQYF
TGTGCCATCAGTAGGGGACTAGCGGGAGTCGGAGATACGCAGTATTTT
>TRBJ2-7|TRBV6-5|.|.
CASSYSYRSYEQYF
TGTGCCAGCAGTTACTCCTACAGGTCCTACGAGCAGTACTTC
>TRBJ1-3|TRBV4-1|TRBD1|once
CASSSQQGARNTIYF
TGCGCCAGCAGCTCACAACAGGGGGCTAGAAACACCATATATTTT
>TRBJ1-5|TRBV6-1|TRBD1|.
CASSEGQGAWEPQHF
TGTGCCAGCAGTGAGGGGCAGGGGGCGTGGGAGCCCCAGCATTTT
>TRBJ2-1|TRBV7-6|.|.
CASSRGSEQFF
TGTGCCAGCAGCCGTGGTAGTGAGCAGTTCTTC
>TRBJ2-5|TRBV19|.|.
CASKVTGFQETQYF
TGTGCCAGTAAGGTCACGGGTTTTCAAGAGACCCAGTACTTC
>TRBJ1-1|TRBV18|.|.
CASSPPGYTWTEAFF
TGTGCCAGCTCACCACCGGGTTACACCTGGACTGAAGCTTTCTTT
>TRBJ2-2|TRBV28|.|.
CASHGHSTNTGELFF
TGTGCCAGCCACGGACACTCCACGAACACCGGGGAGCTGTTTTTT
>TRBJ1-4|TRBV2|.|few
CASSRDIREKLFF
TGTGCCAGCAGTCGGGACATTAGGGAAAAACTGTTTTTT
>TRBJ1-4|TRBV27|TRBD1|.
CASSWDSREKLFF
TGTGCCAGCAGTTGGGACAGTCGGGAAAAACTGTTTTTT
>TRBJ2-7|TRBV10-3|.|.
CAISGEGYEQYF
TGTGCCATCAGTGGGGAAGGGTACGAGCAGTACTTC
>TRBJ2-5|TRBV11-3|.|once
CASSLLETQYF
TGTGCCAGCAGCTTACTAGAGACCCAGTACTTC
>TRBJ1-1|TRBV5-1|TRBD1|.
CASSLTGENTEAFF
TGCGCCAGCAGCTTGACAGGGGAGAACACTGAAGCTTTCTTT
>TRBJ2-3|TRBV5-4|.|.
CAMRRVGTDTQYF
TGTGCCATGAGGAGGGTCGGGACAGATACGCAGTATTTT
>TRBJ1-2|TRBV28|.|.
CASSGAGDGYGYTF
TGTGCCAGCAGTGGCGCGGGGGATGGCTATGGCTACACCTTC
>TRBJ2-7|TRBV28|.|.
CASSLGRRLNYEQYF
TGTGCCAGCAGTTTGGGTCGCAGACTTAACTACGAGCAGTACTTC
>TRBJ1-1|TRBV6-1|.|.
CASSEAGMDGHTEAFF
TGTGCCAGCAGTGAAGCAGGGATGGATGGGCACACTGAAGCTTTCTTT
>TRBJ1-1|TRBV2|TRBD1|.
CASRPRDRVPEAFF
TGTGCCAGCAGGCCTAGGGACAGGGTTCCCGAAGCTTTCTTT
>TRBJ1-3|TRBV23-1|.|.
CASSQLTGSGNTIYF
TGCGCCAGCAGTCAATTGACGGGTTCTGGAAACACCATATATTTT
>TRBJ2-1|TRBV4-2|TRBD2|.
CASSQDSSGWVNEQFF
TGTGCCAGCAGCCAAGATTCTAGCGGGTGGGTGAATGAGCAGTTCTTC
>TRBJ2-5|TRBV29-1|TRBD1|.
CSGGTDQETQYF
TGCAGCGGGGGGACAGATCAAGAGACCCAGTACTTC
>TRBJ2-7|TRBV2|.|.
CASSEVPGAYEQYF
TGTGCCAGCAGTGAAGTCCCAGGGGCCTACGAGCAGTACTTC
>TRBJ1-2|TRBV19|.|.
CATYARSGSDYGYTF
TGTGCCACCTACGCTCGGTCGGGATCGGACTATGGCTACACCTTC
>TRBJ2-1|TRBV28|.|.
CASSSGSFNEQFF
TGTGCCAGCAGTTCGGGGAGCTTCAATGAGCAGTTCTTC
>TRBJ1-2|TRBV6-1|.|few
CASSEAVGGYTF
TGTGCCAGCAGTGAAGCGGTGGGTGGCTACACCTTC
>TRBJ2-5|TRBV4-1|TRBD1|.
CASSQGPPGQGVQETQYF
TGCGCCAGCAGCCAAGGCCCGCCGGGACAGGGGGTCCAAGAGACCCAGTACTTC
>TRBJ1-5|TRBV11-2|TRBD1|.
CASSARDRDSQPQHF
TGTGCCAGCAGCGCCCGGGACAGGGACTCTCAGCCCCAGCATTTT
>TRBJ2-7|TRBV7-9|.|.
CASSLAWQGSGSDEQYF
TGTGCCAGCAGCTTAGCGTGGCAGGGCTCGGGTAGCGACGAGCAGTACTTC
>TRBJ1-4|TRBV7-9|.|.
CASSLDAGSTNEKLFF
TGTGCCAGCAGCTTAGATGCCGGTTCAACTAATGAAAAACTGTTTTTT
>TRBJ2-7|TRBV10-3|TRBD1|.
CATSLRGSDEQYF
TGTGCCACATCCCTCAGGGGGTCCGACGAGCAGTACTTC
>TRBJ2-7|TRBV2|TRBD2|.
CASSGGGSTYEQYF
TGTGCCAGCAGTGGGGGCGGGAGCACCTACGAGCAGTACTTC
>TRBJ2-1|TRBV14|.|.
CASSLTAVSRWVNEQFF
TGTGCCAGCAGCCTAACCGCGGTCTCTCGGTGGGTCAATGAGCAGTTCTTC
>TRBJ2-6|TRBV5-8|.|.
CASSSSIGGGPPGANVLTF
TGTGCCAGCAGCTCATCTATTGGTGGGGGGCCTCCCGGGGCCAACGTCCTGACTTTC
>TRBJ2-7|TRBV28|.|.
CASSLSSWSYEQYF
TGTGCCAGCAGTTTGTCTAGCTGGTCCTACGAGCAGTACTTC
>TRBJ1-1|TRBV11-2|.|.
CASSGRKTAWNTEAFF
TGTGCCAGCAGCGGAAGAAAAACGGCATGGAACACTGAAGCTTTCTTT
>TRBJ2-5|TRBV20-1|.|.
CSAKGTQYF
TGCAGTGCTAAAGGGACCCAGTACTTC
>TRBJ1-5|TRBV6-5|.|few
CASSEARGNQPQHF
TGTGCCAGCAGCGAAGCGAGGGGCAATCAGCCCCAGCATTTT
>TRBJ2-7|TRBV11-3|.|.
CASSLKVEQYF
TGTGCCAGCAGCTTGAAAGTCGAGCAGTACTTC
>TRBJ2-7|TRBV10-3|.|.
CAISVYAGRNEQYF
TGTGCCATCAGTGTCTATGCAGGGAGGAACGAGCAGTACTTC
>TRBJ2-7|TRBV11-2|.|few
CASRSPGSSSYEQYF
TGTGCCAGCAGGAGTCCCGGATCCAGCTCCTACGAGCAGTACTTC
>TRBJ1-4|TRBV28|.|.
CASSSFYSETNEKLFF
TGTGCCAGCAGTTCATTTTACAGTGAAACTAATGAAAAACTGTTTTTT